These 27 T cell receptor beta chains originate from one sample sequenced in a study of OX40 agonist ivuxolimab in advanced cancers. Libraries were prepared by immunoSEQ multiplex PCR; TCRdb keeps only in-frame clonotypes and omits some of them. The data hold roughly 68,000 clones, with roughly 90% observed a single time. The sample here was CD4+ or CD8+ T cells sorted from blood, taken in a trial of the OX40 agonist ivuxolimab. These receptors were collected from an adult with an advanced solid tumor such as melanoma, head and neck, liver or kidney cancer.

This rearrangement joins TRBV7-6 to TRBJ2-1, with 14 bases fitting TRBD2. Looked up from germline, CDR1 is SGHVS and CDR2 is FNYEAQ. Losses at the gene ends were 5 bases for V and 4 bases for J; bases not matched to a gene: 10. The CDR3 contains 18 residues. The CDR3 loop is CASSRTSGGPVPYNEQFF. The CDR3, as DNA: TGTGCCAGCAGCCGGACTAGCGGGGGGCCTGTACCATACAATGAGCAGTTCTTC.

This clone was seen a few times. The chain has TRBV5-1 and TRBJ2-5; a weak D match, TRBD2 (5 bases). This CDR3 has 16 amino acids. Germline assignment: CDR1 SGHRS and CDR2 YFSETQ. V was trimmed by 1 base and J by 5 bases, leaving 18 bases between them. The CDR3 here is CASSLSGSGNSETQYF. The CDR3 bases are TGCGCCAGCAGCTTGAGTGGTTCGGGGAACAGCGAGACCCAGTACTTC.

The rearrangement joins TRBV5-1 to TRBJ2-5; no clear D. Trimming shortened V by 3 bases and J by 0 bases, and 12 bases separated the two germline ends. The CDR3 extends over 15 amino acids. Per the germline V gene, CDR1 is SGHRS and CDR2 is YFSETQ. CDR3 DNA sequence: TGCGCCAGCAGCTACCAAACTGATTACCAAGAGACCCAGTACTTC. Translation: CASSYQTDYQETQYF. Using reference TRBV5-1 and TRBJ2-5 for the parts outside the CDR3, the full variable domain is KAGVTQTPRYLIKTRGQQVTLSCSPISGHRSVSWYQQTPGQGLQFLFEYFSETQRNKGNFPGRFSGRQFSNSRSEMNVSTLELGDSALYLCASSYQTDYQETQYFGPGTRLLVL.

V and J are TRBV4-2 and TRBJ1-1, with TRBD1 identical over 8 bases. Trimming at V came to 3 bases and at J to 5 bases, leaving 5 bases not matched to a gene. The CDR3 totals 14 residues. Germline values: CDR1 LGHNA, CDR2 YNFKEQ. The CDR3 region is CASSQMTGVTEAFF. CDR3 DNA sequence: TGTGCCAGCAGCCAGATGACAGGGGTAACTGAAGCTTTCTTT.

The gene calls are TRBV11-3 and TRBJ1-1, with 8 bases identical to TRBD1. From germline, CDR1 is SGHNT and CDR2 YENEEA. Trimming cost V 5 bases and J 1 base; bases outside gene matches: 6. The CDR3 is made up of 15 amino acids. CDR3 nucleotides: TGTGCCAGCAGCCCATTGGACAGGGAGAACACTGAAGCTTTCTTT. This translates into CASSPLDRENTEAFF. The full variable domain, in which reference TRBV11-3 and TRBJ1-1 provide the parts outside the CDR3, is EAGVVQSPRYKIIEKKQPVAFWCNPISGHNTLYWYLQNLGQGPELLIRYENEEAVDDSQLPKDRFSAERLKGVDSTLKIQPAELGDSAVYLCASSPLDRENTEAFFGQGTRLTVV.

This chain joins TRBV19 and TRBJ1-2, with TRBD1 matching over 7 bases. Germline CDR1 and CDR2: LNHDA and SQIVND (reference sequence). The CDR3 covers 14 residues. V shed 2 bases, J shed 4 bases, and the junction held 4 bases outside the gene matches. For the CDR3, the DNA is TGTGCCAGTAGTATATTGGCAGGGGGCTATGGCTACACCTTC. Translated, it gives CASSILAGGYGYTF.

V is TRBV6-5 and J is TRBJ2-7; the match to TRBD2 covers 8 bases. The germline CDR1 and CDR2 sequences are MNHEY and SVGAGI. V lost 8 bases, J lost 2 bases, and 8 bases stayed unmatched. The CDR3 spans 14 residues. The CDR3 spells CASGLAGNTYEQYF. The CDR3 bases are TGTGCCAGCGGATTAGCGGGGAACACCTACGAGCAGTACTTC.

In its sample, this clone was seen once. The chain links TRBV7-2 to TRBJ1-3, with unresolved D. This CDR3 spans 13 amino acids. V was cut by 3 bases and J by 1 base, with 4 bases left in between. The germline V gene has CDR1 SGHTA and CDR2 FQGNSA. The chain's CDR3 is CASSFLSGNTIYF. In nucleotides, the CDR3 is TGTGCCAGCAGCTTCCTATCTGGAAACACCATATATTTT. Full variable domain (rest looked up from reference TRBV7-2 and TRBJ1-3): GAGVSQSPSNKVTEKGKDVELRCDPISGHTALYWYRQSLGQGLEFLIYFQGNSAPDKSGLPSDRFSAERTGGSVSTLTIQRTQQEDSAVYLCASSFLSGNTIYFGEGSWLTVV.

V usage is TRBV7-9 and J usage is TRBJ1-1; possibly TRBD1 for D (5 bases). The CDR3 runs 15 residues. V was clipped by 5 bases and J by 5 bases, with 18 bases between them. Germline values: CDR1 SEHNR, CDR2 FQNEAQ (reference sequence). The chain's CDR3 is CASSRQGSGETEAFF. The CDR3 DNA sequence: TGTGCCAGCAGCCGCCAGGGATCGGGAGAAACTGAAGCTTTCTTT. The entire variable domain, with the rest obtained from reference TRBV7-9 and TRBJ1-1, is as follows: DTGVSQNPRHKITKRGQNVTFRCDPISEHNRLYWYRQTLGQGPEFLTYFQNEAQLEKSRLLSDRFSAERPKGSFSTLEIQRTEQGDSAMYLCASSRQGSGETEAFFGQGTRLTVV.

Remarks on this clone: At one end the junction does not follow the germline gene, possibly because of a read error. The CDR3 sequence is CASSGGEGQPQHF. CDR3 sequence (DNA): TGTGCTAGCAGCGGAGGCGAAGGTCAGCCCCAGCATTTT. This chain links TRBV7-7 with TRBJ1-5; no clear D. This CDR3 has 13 residues. CDR1 and CDR2 (germline): SSHAT, FNYEAQ (reference sequence).

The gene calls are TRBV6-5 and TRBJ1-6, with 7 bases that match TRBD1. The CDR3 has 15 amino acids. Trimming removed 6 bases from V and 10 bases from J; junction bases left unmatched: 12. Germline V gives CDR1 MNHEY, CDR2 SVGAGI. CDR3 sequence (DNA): TGTGCCAGCAGCCGCCCGACAGGGTTGGGATCACCCCTCCACTTT. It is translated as CASSRPTGLGSPLHF.

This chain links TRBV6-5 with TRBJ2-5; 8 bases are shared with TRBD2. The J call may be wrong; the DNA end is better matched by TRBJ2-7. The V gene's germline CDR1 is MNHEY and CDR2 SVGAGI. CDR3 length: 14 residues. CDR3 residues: CASSYSGGPYEQYF. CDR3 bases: TGTGCCAGCAGTTACAGCGGGGGACCCTACGAGCAGTACTTC.

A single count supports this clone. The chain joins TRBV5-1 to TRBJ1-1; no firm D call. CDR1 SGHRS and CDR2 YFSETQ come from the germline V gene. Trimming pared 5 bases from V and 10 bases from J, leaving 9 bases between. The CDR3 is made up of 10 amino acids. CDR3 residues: CASSRTGAFF. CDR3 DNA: TGCGCCAGCAGTCGGACCGGAGCTTTCTTT.

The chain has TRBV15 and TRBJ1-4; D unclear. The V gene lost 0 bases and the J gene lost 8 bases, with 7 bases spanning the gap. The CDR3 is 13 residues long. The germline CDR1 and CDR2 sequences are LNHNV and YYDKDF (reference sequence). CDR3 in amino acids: CATSRDLGEKLFF. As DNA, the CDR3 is TGTGCCACCAGCAGAGATCTTGGAGAAAAACTGTTTTTT.

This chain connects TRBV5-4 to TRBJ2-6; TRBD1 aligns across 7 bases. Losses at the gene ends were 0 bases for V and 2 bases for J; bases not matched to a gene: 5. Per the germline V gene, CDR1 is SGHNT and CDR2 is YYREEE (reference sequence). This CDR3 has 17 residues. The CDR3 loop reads CASSLGGGPTGANVLTF. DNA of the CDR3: TGTGCCAGCAGCTTGGGAGGGGGCCCTACTGGGGCCAACGTCCTGACTTTC.

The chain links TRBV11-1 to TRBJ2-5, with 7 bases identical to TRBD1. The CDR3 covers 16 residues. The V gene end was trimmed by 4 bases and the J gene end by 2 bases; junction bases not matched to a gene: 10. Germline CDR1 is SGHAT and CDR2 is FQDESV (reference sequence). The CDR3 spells CASSSLTGTVQETQYF. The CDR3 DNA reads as TGTGCCAGCAGCTCCCTAACGGGGACAGTGCAAGAGACCCAGTACTTC.

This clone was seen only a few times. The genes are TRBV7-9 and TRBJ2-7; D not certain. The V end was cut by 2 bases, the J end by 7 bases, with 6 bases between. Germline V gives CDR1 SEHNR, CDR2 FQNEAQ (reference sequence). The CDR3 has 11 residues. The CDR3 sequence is CASSLQVEQYF. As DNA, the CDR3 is TGTGCCAGCAGCTTACAGGTTGAGCAGTACTTC.

The CDR3 nucleotides are TGTGCCAGCAGCCTCGCCGATTTGCCAGATACGCAGCATTTT. It specifies CASSLADLPDTQHF. The chain has TRBV6-5 and TRBJ2-3; no clear D gene. Judging by the DNA end, TRBJ1-5 fits better; the J call may be wrong. Germline CDR1 MNHEY, CDR2 SVGAGI. The CDR3 is made up of 14 amino acids.

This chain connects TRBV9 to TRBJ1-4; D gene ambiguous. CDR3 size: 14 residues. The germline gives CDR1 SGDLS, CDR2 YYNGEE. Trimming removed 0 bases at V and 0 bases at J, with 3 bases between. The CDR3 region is CASSVATTNEKLFF. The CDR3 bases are TGTGCCAGCAGCGTAGCCACAACTAATGAAAAACTGTTTTTT.

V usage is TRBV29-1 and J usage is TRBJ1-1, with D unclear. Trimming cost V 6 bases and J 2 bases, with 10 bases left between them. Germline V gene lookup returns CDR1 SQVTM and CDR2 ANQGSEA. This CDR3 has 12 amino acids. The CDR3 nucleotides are TGCAGCGTAACAGATTCTAACACTGAAGCTTTCTTT. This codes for CSVTDSNTEAFF.

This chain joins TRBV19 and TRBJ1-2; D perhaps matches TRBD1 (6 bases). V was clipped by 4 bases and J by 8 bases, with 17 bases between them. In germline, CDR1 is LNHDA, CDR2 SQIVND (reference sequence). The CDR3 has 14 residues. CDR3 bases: TGTGCCAGTAGTACCTGGAGGGGGTTGATGGGCTACACCTTC. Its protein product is CASSTWRGLMGYTF. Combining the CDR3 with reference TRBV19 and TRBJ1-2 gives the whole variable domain DGGITQSPKYLFRKEGQNVTLSCEQNLNHDAMYWYRQDPGQGLRLIYYSQIVNDFQKGDIAEGYSVSREKKESFPLTVTSAQKNPTAFYLCASSTWRGLMGYTFGSGTRLTVV.

The CDR3 protein is CASSSGQLVTDTQYF. The CDR3 coding sequence is TGCGCCAGCAGCTCAGGACAGTTAGTCACAGATACGCAGTATTTT. The rearrangement links TRBV5-1 to TRBJ2-3, with D maybe TRBD1 (6 bases). CDR3 length: 15 residues. Deletions cut 3 bases from V and 2 bases from J, with 13 bases between. Germline V gene sequence: CDR1 SGHRS, CDR2 YFSETQ. Drawing the rest from reference TRBV5-1 and TRBJ2-3, the complete variable domain is KAGVTQTPRYLIKTRGQQVTLSCSPISGHRSVSWYQQTPGQGLQFLFEYFSETQRNKGNFPGRFSGRQFSNSRSEMNVSTLELGDSALYLCASSSGQLVTDTQYFGPGTRLTVL.

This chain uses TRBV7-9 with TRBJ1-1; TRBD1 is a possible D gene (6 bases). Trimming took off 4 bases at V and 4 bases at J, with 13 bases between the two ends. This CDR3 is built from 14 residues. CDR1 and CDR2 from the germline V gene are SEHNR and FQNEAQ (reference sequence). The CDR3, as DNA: TGTGCCAGCAGCTGGCAGGGCAGGGGCACTGAAGCTTTCTTT. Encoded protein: CASSWQGRGTEAFF.

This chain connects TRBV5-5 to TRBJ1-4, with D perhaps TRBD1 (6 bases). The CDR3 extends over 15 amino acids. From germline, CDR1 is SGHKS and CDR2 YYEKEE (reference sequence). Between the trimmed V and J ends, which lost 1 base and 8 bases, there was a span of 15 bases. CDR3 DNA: TGTGCCAGCAGCTTGAGGGGGTTAGAGAGCGAAAAACTGTTTTTT. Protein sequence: CASSLRGLESEKLFF.

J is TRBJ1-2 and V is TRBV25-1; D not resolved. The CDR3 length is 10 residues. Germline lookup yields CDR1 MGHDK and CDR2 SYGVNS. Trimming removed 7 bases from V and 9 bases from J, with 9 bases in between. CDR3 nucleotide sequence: TGTGCCAGCAAGGGAAGGAGCTACACCTTC. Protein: CASKGRSYTF.

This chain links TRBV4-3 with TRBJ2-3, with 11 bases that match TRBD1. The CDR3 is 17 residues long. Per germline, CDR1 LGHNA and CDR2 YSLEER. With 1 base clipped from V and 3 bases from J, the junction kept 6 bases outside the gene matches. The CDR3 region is CASSQVSGQGATDTQYF. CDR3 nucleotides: TGCGCCAGCAGCCAAGTGTCAGGACAGGGGGCAACAGATACGCAGTATTTT.

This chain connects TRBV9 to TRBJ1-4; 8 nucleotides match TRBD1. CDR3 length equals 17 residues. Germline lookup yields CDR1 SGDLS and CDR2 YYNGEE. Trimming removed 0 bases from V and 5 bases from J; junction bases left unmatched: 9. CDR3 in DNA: TGTGCCAGCAGCGTAGATCAGGGGGCTGACGGGAATGAAAAACTGTTTTTT. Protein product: CASSVDQGADGNEKLFF.